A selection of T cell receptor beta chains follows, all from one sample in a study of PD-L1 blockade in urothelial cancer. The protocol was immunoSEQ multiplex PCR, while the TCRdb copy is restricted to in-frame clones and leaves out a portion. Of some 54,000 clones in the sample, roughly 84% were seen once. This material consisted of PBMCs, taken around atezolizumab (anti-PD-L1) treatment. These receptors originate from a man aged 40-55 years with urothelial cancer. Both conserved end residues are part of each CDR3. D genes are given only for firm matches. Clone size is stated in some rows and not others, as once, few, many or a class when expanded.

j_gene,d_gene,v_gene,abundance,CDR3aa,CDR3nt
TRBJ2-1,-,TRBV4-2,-,CASSQDREQFF,TGTGCCAGCAGCCAAGATCGGGAGCAGTTCTTC
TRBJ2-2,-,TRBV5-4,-,CASSRVAENTGELFF,TGTGCCAGCAGCCGGGTAGCGGAAAACACCGGGGAGCTGTTTTTT
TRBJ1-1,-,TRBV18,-,CASSPPQGGNTEAFF,TGTGCCAGCTCACCACCGCAGGGCGGGAACACTGAAGCTTTCTTT
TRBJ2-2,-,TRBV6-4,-,CASSRLAGTTGELFF,TGTGCCAGCAGCCGTTTGGCAGGGACTACCGGGGAGCTGTTTTTT
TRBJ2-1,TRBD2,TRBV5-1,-,CASSFWTSGTNEQFF,TGCGCCAGCAGCTTCTGGACTAGCGGTACAAATGAGCAGTTCTTC
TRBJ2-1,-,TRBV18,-,CASSPQHGGNEQFF,TGTGCCAGCTCACCTCAACACGGGGGCAATGAGCAGTTCTTC
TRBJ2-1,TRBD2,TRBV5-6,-,CASSLRGLAGLKEFF,TGTGCCAGCAGCCTTCGGGGACTAGCGGGATTGAAGGAGTTCTTC
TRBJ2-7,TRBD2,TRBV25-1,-,CASSDPSAVLAGVDEQYF,TGTGCCAGCAGTGACCCGTCTGCGGTCCTAGCGGGAGTGGACGAGCAGTACTTC
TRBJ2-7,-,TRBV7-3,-,CASSSGPQGKQYF,TGTGCCAGCAGTTCCGGGCCACAGGGAAAGCAGTACTTC
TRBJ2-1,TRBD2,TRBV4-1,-,CASSLSGNTYNEQFF,TGCGCCAGCAGCCTTAGCGGGAATACCTACAATGAGCAGTTCTTC
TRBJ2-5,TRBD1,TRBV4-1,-,CASSQVGTGQETQYF,TGCGCCAGCAGCCAAGTAGGGACAGGCCAAGAGACCCAGTACTTC
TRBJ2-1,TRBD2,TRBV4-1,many,CASSHRGLAGEYNEQFF,TGCGCCAGCAGCCACCGGGGACTAGCGGGAGAATACAATGAGCAGTTCTTC
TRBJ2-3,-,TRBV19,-,CASRGPNTDTQYF,TGTGCCAGTAGGGGGCCCAACACAGATACGCAGTATTTT
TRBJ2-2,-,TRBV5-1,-,CASSLTQVLFF,TGCGCCAGCAGCCTGACCCAGGTGCTGTTTTTT
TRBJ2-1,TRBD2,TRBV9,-,CASSVAPGLAGGSYNEQFF,TGTGCCAGCAGCGTCGCCCCGGGACTAGCGGGAGGATCCTACAATGAGCAGTTCTTC
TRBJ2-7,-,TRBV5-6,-,CASSGGIAYEQYF,TGTGCCAGCAGCGGGGGGATCGCCTACGAGCAGTACTTC
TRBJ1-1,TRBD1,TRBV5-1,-,CASSLGTGRNDEAFF,TGCGCCAGCAGCTTGGGGACAGGGAGGAACGATGAAGCTTTCTTT
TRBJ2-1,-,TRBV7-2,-,CASSLVNNEQFF,TGTGCCAGCAGCTTAGTTAACAATGAGCAGTTCTTC
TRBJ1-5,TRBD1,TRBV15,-,CATSSSGDRQPQHF,TGTGCCACCAGCAGTTCCGGGGACAGGCAGCCCCAGCATTTT
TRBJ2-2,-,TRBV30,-,CAFLGRNTGELFF,TGTGCCTTTTTGGGGAGGAACACCGGGGAGCTGTTTTTT
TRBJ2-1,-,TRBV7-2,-,CASSLGGEDNEQFF,TGTGCCAGCAGCTTAGGGGGAGAAGACAATGAGCAGTTCTTC
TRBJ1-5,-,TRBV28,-,CASSLHLGQGTQPQHF,TGTGCCAGCAGTTTACACTTGGGCCAGGGAACTCAGCCCCAGCATTTT
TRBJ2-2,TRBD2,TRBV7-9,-,CASSSTSGTAGELFF,TGTGCCAGCAGCTCGACTAGCGGGACCGCCGGGGAGCTGTTTTTT
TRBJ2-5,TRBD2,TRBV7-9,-,CASVAGVASGAQYF,TGTGCCAGCGTGGCGGGGGTTGCTAGCGGAGCCCAGTACTTC
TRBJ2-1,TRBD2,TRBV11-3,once,CASSSLAGAYNEQFF,TGTGCCAGCAGCTCTCTGGCGGGAGCCTACAATGAGCAGTTCTTC
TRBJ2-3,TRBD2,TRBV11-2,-,CASSPNSGSGTQYF,TGTGCCAGCAGCCCGAATAGCGGGAGCGGTACGCAGTATTTT
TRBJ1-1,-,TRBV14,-,CASSQIRGWDTEAFF,TGTGCCAGCAGCCAAATCCGGGGGTGGGACACTGAAGCTTTCTTT
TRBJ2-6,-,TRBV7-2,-,CASSRSGANVLTF,TGTGCCAGCAGCCGGTCTGGGGCCAACGTCCTGACTTTC
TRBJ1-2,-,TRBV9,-,CASSVLAGNYGYTF,TGTGCCAGCAGCGTATTAGCAGGGAACTATGGCTACACCTTC
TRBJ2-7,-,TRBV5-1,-,CASSLPSSSYEQYF,TGCGCCAGCAGCTTGCCCTCTAGCTCCTACGAGCAGTACTTC
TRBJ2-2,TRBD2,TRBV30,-,CARALATSAYTGELFF,TGTGCCCGAGCCCTGGCGACTAGCGCGTACACCGGGGAGCTGTTTTTT
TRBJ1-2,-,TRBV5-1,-,CASSPDTANYGYTF,TGCGCCAGCAGCCCCGACACGGCGAACTATGGCTACACCTTC
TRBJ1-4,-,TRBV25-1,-,CATGTSSLKTGTNEKLFF,TGTGCGACGGGTACTTCGTCGCTCAAAACAGGCACAAATGAAAAACTGTTTTTT
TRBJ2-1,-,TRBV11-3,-,CASSFGSYNEQFF,TGTGCCAGCAGCTTCGGGTCCTACAATGAGCAGTTCTTC
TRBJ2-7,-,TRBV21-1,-,CASSFPGLAASYEQYF,TGTGCCAGCAGCTTTCCGGGACTAGCGGCTTCCTACGAGCAGTACTTC
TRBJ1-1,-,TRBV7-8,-,CASSLAGGGVAFF,TGTGCCAGCAGCTTAGCGGGAGGAGGCGTAGCTTTCTTT
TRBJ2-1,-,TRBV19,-,CATMGRDYNEQFF,TGTGCCACCATGGGCCGGGACTACAATGAGCAGTTCTTC
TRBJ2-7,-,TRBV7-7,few,CASSLAPTALDEQYF,TGTGCTAGCAGCTTAGCTCCGACAGCCCTCGACGAGCAGTACTTC
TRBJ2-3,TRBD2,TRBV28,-,CASSFQREATDTQYF,TGTGCCAGCAGTTTCCAGCGGGAGGCCACAGATACGCAGTATTTT
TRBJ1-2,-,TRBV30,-,CAWTLTNYGYTF,TGTGCCTGGACACTCACTAACTATGGCTACACCTTC
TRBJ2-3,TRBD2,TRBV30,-,CAWSLPGRDTDTQYF,TGTGCCTGGAGTCTCCCTGGGAGGGACACAGATACGCAGTATTTT
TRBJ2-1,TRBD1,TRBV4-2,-,CASSLMTGGAPDEQFF,TGTGCCAGCAGCCTAATGACAGGGGGCGCCCCCGACGAGCAGTTCTTC
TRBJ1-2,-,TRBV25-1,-,CASSVKRGYGYTF,TGTGCCAGCAGCGTAAAACGGGGCTATGGCTACACCTTC
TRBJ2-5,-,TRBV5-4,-,CASSLSGTETQYF,TGTGCCAGCAGCTTGTCGGGAACAGAGACCCAGTACTTC
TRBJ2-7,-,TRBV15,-,CATSRAGGQPYEQYF,TGTGCCACCAGCAGAGCCGGGGGACAGCCCTACGAGCAGTACTTC
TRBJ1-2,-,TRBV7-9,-,CASSKSELGGYTF,TGTGCCAGCAGTAAGAGCGAACTTGGGGGCTACACCTTC
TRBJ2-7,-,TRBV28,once,CASSWDSPYEQYF,TGTGCCAGCAGTTGGGACTCCCCATACGAGCAGTACTTC
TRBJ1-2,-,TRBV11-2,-,CASRLDGAYGYTF,TGTGCCAGCAGGTTAGATGGAGCTTATGGCTACACCTTC